This TCR beta chain was sequenced in a study of tumor-infiltrating lymphocytes in primary liver carcinoma. TCR beta cDNA was prepared out of around 460 ng total RNA by means of a constant-region primer. Three-round nested multiplex PCR performed with slightly modified ARM-PCR produced the TCR beta libraries. TRBV1-TRBV30 forward and Cbeta reverse primers drove the first two approximately 11-cycle rounds. TCRdb passed the multiplex PCR reads through MiXCR, listing each CDR3 protein once. The sample contains about 310,000 distinct CDR3 sequences, about 62% of which appear only once. This clonotype was detected a few times. The antigen is undetermined. Extraction also yielded germline DNA, while blood RNA was obtained from unsorted whole blood. The J segment lost 8 bases and the V segment lost 6 bases, leaving 12 bases of the junction unmatched. The CDR3 is 15 amino acids. Study-wide results and limits: CD4+ and CD8+ repertoires could not be compared in these unsorted bulk samples. The difference in top-250-clone fraction between tumors and blood was significant, favoring tumors (p = 0.039).

The sequencing input was peripheral blood. The sequence was collected from a man aged 35-49 years with primary liver carcinoma and hepatitis B virus infection. The V call is TRBV12-3 or TRBV12-4, the J call TRBJ2-3; 9 bases agree with TRBD2. CDR3 amino acids: CASSLLSGRGGTQYF. The CDR3 coding sequence is TGTGCCAGCAGCCTCCTTAGCGGGAGAGGAGGTACGCAGTATTTT.